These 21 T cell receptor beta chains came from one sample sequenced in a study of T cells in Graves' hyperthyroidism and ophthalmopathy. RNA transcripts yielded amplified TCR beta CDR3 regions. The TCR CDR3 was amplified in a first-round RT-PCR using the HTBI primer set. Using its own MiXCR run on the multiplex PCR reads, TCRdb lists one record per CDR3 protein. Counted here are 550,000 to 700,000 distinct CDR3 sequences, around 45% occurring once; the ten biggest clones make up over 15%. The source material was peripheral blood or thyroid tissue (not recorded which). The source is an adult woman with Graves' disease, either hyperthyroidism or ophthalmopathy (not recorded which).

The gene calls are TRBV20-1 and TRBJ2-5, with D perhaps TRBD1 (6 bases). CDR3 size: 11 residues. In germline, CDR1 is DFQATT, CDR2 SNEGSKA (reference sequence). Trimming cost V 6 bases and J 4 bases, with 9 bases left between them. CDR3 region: CSANRVETQYF. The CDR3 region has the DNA TGCAGTGCGAACAGGGTAGAGACCCAGTACTTC.

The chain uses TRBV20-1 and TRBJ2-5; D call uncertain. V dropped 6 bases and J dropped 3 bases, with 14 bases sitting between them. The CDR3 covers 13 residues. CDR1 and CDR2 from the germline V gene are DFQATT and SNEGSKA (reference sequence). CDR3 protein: CSAPRSEEETQYF. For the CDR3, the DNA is TGCAGTGCCCCAAGATCAGAAGAAGAGACCCAGTACTTC.

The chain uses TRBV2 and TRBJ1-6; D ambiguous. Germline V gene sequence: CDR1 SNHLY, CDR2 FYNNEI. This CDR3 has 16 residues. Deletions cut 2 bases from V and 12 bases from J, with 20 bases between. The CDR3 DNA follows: TGTGCCAGCAGTGAATTAACTGGCGTGTCGACCCGACCCCTCCACTTT. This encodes CASSELTGVSTRPLHF.

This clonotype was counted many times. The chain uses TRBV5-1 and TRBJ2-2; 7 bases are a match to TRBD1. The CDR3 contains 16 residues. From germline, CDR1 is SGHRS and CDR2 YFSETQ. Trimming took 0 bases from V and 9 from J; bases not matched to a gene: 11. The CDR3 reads CASSLGTGGSARELFF. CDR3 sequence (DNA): TGCGCCAGCAGCTTGGGGACAGGAGGCTCGGCTCGGGAGCTGTTTTTT.

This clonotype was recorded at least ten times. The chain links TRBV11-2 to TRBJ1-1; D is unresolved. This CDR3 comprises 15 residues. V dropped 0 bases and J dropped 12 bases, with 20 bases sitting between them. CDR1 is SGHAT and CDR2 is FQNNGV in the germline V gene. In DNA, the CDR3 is TGTGCCAGCAGCTTAGATTCGGCGTTACGTGGCGGATCTTTCTTT. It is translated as CASSLDSALRGGSFF.

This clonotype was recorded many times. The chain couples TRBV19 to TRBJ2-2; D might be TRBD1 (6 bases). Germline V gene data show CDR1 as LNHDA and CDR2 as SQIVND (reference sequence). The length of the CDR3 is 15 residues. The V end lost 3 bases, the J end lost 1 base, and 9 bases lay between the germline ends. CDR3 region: CASSIRGQNTGELFF. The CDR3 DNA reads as TGTGCCAGTAGTATCCGGGGACAGAACACCGGGGAGCTGTTTTTT.

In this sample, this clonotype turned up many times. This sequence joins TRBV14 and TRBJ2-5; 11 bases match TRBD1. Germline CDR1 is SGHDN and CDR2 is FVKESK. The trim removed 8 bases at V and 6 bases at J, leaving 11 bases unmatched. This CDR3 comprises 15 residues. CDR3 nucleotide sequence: TGTGCCAGCTCTCCCGGGACAGGGGGGTTTCAGACCCAGTACTTC. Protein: CASSPGTGGFQTQYF.

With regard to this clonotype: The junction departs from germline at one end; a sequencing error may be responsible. The CDR3: CASTLDSVNTESFF. In DNA, the CDR3 is TGTGCCAGCACTCTGGACAGCGTGAACACTGAATCTTTCTTT. The rearrangement links TRBV7-3 to TRBJ1-1; D perhaps matches TRBD1 (6 bases). In germline, CDR1 is SGHTA, CDR2 FQGTGA. The CDR3 sequence is 14 residues long.

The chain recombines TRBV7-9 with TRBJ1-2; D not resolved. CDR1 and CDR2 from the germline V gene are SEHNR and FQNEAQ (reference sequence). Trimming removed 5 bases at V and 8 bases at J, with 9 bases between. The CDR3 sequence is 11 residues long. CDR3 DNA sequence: TGTGCCAGCAGCGAGATACAGGGCTACACCTTC. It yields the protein CASSEIQGYTF.

This CDR3 is CASSPREGKLFF. CDR3 coding DNA: TGTGCCAGCAGCCCCAGGGAGGGCAAACTGTTTTTT. The V call is TRBV7-2, the J call TRBJ1-4; a possible D gene is TRBD1 (5 bases). Trimming shortened V by 5 bases and J by 11 bases, and 12 bases separated the two germline ends. The length of the CDR3 is 12 residues. Looked up from germline, CDR1 is SGHTA and CDR2 is FQGNSA.

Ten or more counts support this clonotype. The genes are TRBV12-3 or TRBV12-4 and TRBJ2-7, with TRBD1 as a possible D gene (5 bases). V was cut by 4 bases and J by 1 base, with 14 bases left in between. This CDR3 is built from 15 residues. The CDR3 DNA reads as TGTGCCAGCAGTTCACAGGAAAAGCAGTCCTACGAGCAGTACTTC. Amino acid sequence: CASSSQEKQSYEQYF.

CDR3 sequence reads: CASSVGRDNSPLHF. The CDR3 DNA is TGTGCCAGCAGTGTGGGGCGGGATAATTCACCCCTCCACTTT. The V and J genes are TRBV25-1 and TRBJ1-6; the D gene is possibly TRBD1 (5 bases). Trimming removed 4 bases at V and 5 bases at J, with 9 bases between. The CDR3 is made up of 14 amino acids. The germline V gene encodes CDR1 MGHDK and CDR2 SYGVNS.

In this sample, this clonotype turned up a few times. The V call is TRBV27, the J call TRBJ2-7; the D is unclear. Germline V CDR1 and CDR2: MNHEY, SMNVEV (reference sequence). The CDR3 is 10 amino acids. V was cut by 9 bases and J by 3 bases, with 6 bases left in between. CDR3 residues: CARRGYEQYF. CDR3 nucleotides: TGTGCCAGACGAGGCTACGAGCAGTACTTC.

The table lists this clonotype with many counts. The CDR3 protein is CASSLGPGSGNTIYF. The CDR3 DNA follows: TGTGCCAGCAGTTTAGGCCCAGGGTCTGGAAACACCATATATTTT. The chain couples TRBV12-3 or TRBV12-4 to TRBJ1-3; the D gene is possibly TRBD1 (5 bases). This CDR3 is built from 15 residues. V was trimmed by 1 base and J by 1 base, leaving 8 bases between them.

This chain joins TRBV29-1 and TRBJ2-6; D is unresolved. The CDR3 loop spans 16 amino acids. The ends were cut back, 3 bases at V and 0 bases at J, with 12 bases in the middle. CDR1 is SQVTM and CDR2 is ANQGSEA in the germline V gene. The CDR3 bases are TGCAGCGTTGATTCCGGAACCCGCTCTGGGGCCAACGTCCTGACTTTC. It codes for CSVDSGTRSGANVLTF.

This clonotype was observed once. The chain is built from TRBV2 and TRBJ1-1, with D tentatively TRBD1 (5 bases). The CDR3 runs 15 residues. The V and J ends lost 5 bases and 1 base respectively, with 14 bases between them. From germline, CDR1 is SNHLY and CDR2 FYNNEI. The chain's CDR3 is CASSPRGAGNTEAFF. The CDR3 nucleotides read TGTGCCAGCAGTCCCCGCGGGGCTGGGAACACTGAAGCTTTCTTT.

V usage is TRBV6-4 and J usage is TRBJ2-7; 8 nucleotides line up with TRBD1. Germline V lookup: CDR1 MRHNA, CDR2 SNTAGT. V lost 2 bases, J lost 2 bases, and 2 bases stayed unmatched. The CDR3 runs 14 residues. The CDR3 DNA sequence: TGTGCCAGCAGTGACAGGACAGGGCCCTACGAGCAGTACTTC. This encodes CASSDRTGPYEQYF.

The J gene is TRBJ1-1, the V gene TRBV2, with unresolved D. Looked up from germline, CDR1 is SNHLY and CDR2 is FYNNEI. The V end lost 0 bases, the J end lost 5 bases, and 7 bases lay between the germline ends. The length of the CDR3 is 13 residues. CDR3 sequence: CASSEAVGTEAFF. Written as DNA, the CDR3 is TGTGCCAGCAGTGAAGCGGTGGGGACTGAAGCTTTCTTT.

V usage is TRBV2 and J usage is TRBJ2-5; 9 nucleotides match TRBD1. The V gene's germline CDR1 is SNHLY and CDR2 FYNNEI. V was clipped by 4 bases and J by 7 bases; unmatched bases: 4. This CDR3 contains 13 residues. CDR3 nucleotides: TGTGCCAGCAGTGGCGGGACAGGGTGGACCCAGTACTTC. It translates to CASSGGTGWTQYF.

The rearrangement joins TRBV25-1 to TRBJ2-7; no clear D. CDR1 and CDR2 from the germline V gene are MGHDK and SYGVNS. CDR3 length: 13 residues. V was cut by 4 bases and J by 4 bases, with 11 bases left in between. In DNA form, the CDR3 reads TGTGCCAGCAGTGGTTACCATAGGTACGAGCAGTACTTC. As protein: CASSGYHRYEQYF.

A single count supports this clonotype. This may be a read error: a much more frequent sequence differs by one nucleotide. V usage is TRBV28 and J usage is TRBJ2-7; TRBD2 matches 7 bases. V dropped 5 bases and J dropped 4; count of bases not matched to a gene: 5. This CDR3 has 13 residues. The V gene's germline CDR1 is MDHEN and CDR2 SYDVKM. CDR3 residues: CASSGGAGYEQYF. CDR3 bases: TGTGCCAGCAGTGGGGGAGCGGGATACGAGCAGTACTTC.